This TCR beta chain was observed in a study of blood T cell repertoires in COVID-19. Overall study context: There were acute and convalescent COVID-19 samples, and they came from the United States, Italy and Spain. PBMCs, B-cell-depleted T cells, or T cells were the source of the cDNA or gDNA that made up the material.

Original analysis: Amplification of reference gene primers provided the estimated nucleated cell counts. Clones were sequenced by immunoSEQ multiplex PCR, and TCRdb holds only the in-frame ones, with some missing. For V, J and clone size, that table is used; D and trimming come from the DNA. The data hold over 400,000 clones, with approximately 91% observed a single time. Germline-derived CDR1 and CDR2 are LNHDA and SQIVND (reference sequence). CDR3 length equals 14 residues. V gave up 5 bases and J gave up 2 bases, with 11 bases separating them. Material for sequencing was peripheral blood. The sequence was obtained from a woman in her fifties or sixties with COVID-19, enrolled during active disease. The chain carries TRBV19 and TRBJ2-3; D is perhaps TRBD1 (5 bases). The DNA of the CDR3 is TGTGCCAGTAGTCAAACAGGTTTCACAGATACGCAGTATTTT. This encodes CASSQTGFTDTQYF.